The 3 T cell receptor beta chains listed next were all sequenced from one sample in a study of cytomegalovirus exposure and HLA in healthy donors. The PCR contained 60 Vbeta and 13 Jbeta primers. The repertoire was sequenced with immunoSEQ multiplex PCR; TCRdb's copy has only in-frame clones and lacks some. The sample lists almost 90,000 clones; around 85% were seen once. Source material: PBMCs. These receptors all stem from a man aged 35 to 55 in good health and CMV-seropositive.

The V call is TRBV7-9, the J call TRBJ1-2, with 8 bases lining up with TRBD1. Looked up from germline, CDR1 is SEHNR and CDR2 is FQNEAQ (reference sequence). V was pared by 3 bases and J by 2 bases, with 2 bases of the junction left unmatched. The CDR3 length is 14 residues. The CDR3 is CASSLTGVNYGYTF. The CDR3 DNA follows: TGTGCCAGCAGCTTGACAGGGGTGAACTATGGCTACACCTTC.

The chain joins TRBV5-8 to TRBJ1-2; D is perhaps TRBD1 (6 bases). The CDR3 loop spans 14 amino acids. The V end was cut by 1 base, the J end by 4 bases, with 11 bases between. The germline gives CDR1 SGHTS, CDR2 YDEGEE. The CDR3 region is CASSLRQTGYGYTF. DNA for the CDR3: TGTGCCAGCAGCTTGCGGCAGACAGGCTATGGCTACACCTTC.

J is TRBJ1-1 and V is TRBV5-1, with TRBD1 matching 11 bases. The CDR3 loop spans 14 amino acids. The V segment lost 4 bases and the J segment 5 bases; nucleotides outside the gene matches: 4. The germline V gene has CDR1 SGHRS and CDR2 YFSETQ. The CDR3 coding sequence is TGCGCCAGCAGCCGACGGGACAGGGGGACTGAAGCTTTCTTT. As protein: CASSRRDRGTEAFF.